These T cell receptor beta chains were read from a single sample in a study of cytotoxic CD8 clonotypes in ibrutinib-treated CLL. Using immunoSEQ multiplex PCR, the repertoire was profiled, and TCRdb retains in-frame clones only, with some absent. Of around 19,000 clones in the sample, 64% are singletons; the top ten hold 25%. The sequencing here drew on PBMCs, taken after 12 months of ibrutinib treatment. The receptor set was obtained from a human donor with chronic lymphocytic leukemia. CDR3s include the opening cysteine and the closing phenylalanine or tryptophan. The D gene is left open where the match is weak. Some rows have no size entry. The others give once, few or many, or a class for an expanded clone.

J,V,D,size,DNA,CDR3
TRBJ1-3,TRBV5-6,NA,NA,TGTGCCAGCAGCTTAAATGGGGGCCTCCTCTCTGGAAACACCATATATTTT,CASSLNGGLLSGNTIYF
TRBJ2-1,TRBV19,NA,few,TGTGCCAGCAGTCAGGCCACCTACAATGAGCAGTTCTTC,CASSQATYNEQFF
TRBJ1-5,TRBV11-2,NA,NA,TGTGCCAGCAGCCCCATGACAGATAGCAATCAGCCCCAGCATTTT,CASSPMTDSNQPQHF
TRBJ1-5,TRBV18,NA,NA,TGTGCCAGCTCACCCGTACCACCGGACGTATCCAATCAGCCCCAGCATTTT,CASSPVPPDVSNQPQHF
TRBJ2-3,TRBV6-1,TRBD2,NA,TGTGCCAGCAGTGAGATTGCGGGAGGACGGTCTAGCACAGATACGCAGTATTTT,CASSEIAGGRSSTDTQYF
TRBJ1-5,TRBV5-6,NA,NA,TGTGCCAGCAGCTTGCAAGTAGGGGGCAATCAGCCCCAGCATTTT,CASSLQVGGNQPQHF
TRBJ2-3,TRBV25-1,NA,NA,TGTGCCAGCAGGAGGGACCTGGCGGATACGCAGTATTTT,CASRRDLADTQYF
TRBJ1-1,TRBV11-1,TRBD1,NA,TGTGCCAGCACCTCGACAGGGGGAGGCACTGAAGCTTTCTTT,CASTSTGGGTEAFF
TRBJ2-7,TRBV5-1,TRBD1,NA,TGCGCCAGCAGCTTATTGCAGGGGGCGGACGAGCAGTACTTC,CASSLLQGADEQYF
TRBJ2-3,TRBV19,TRBD2,NA,TGTGCCAGTAGTAAACTAGCGGTTGACACAGATACGCAGTATTTT,CASSKLAVDTDTQYF
TRBJ1-1,TRBV6-1,NA,few,TGTGCCAGCAGTCCAGGGTTCCTCACTGAAGCTTTCTTT,CASSPGFLTEAFF
TRBJ1-2,TRBV10-3,TRBD1,NA,TGTGCCATCAGTGAAGGGGGACAGGGCCACTATGGCTACACCTTC,CAISEGGQGHYGYTF
TRBJ1-3,TRBV25-1,NA,once,TGTGCCAGCAGTGCCCAAGGCGGCACTGGAAACACCATATATTTT,CASSAQGGTGNTIYF
TRBJ1-4,TRBV6-5,NA,NA,TGTGCCAGCTCCGCCGGGACATATAATGAAAAACTGTTTTTT,CASSAGTYNEKLFF
TRBJ2-5,TRBV6-6,TRBD2,NA,TGTGCCAGCAGCCCTCGGACTAGCGGAGAGACCCAGTACTTC,CASSPRTSGETQYF
TRBJ2-4,TRBV21-1,NA,NA,TGTGCCAGCAGCATCCCGACACGTAGGGTGATAGCCAAAAACATTCAGTACTTC,CASSIPTRRVIAKNIQYF
TRBJ1-5,TRBV19,NA,NA,TGTGCCAGTAGTATAGATCTTACTGGATATCAGCCCCAGCATTTT,CASSIDLTGYQPQHF
TRBJ1-2,TRBV6-4,TRBD1,NA,TGTGCCAGCAGTGACCGGGACAGGGACCCTAACTATGGCTACACCTTC,CASSDRDRDPNYGYTF